This T cell receptor (beta chain) was sequenced in a study of shared clonotypes between healthy human individuals. Whole-study context: A donor's plate count was three for CD4 naive and three for CD4 memory; CD8 naive had two and CD8 memory one.

Profiled with immunoSEQ multiplex PCR; TCRdb holds only in-frame clones, not every one. The sample records some 2,500,000 clones, roughly 93% being singletons. The CDR3 has 15 residues. The V end lost 6 bases, the J end lost 0 bases, and 14 bases lay between the germline ends. The germline gives CDR1 MDHEN, CDR2 SYDVKM. The receptor was isolated from a man between 18 and 29 years old in good health. Some clones in this sample may be carry-over from other donors' samples. Material: naive CD4+ T cells from PBMCs. Described subset: CD45RA+ positively selected. The chain has TRBV28 and TRBJ1-1, with no clear D. Here the CDR3 DNA reads TGTGCCAGCAGCCCCACAGATATCATGAACACTGAAGCTTTCTTT. Its translation is CASSPTDIMNTEAFF.